This T cell receptor (beta chain) was documented in a study of blood T cell repertoires in COVID-19. Study overall: Acute and convalescent COVID-19 samples came from the United States, Italy and Spain.

The sample holds a few counts of this clone. The germline CDR1 and CDR2 sequences are MNHEY and SMNVEV (reference sequence). CDR3 length: 15 amino acids. The ends were cut back, 0 bases at V and 5 bases at J, with 8 bases in the middle. How the authors handled the data: The assay estimated nucleated cells by amplifying reference gene primers. Here immunoSEQ multiplex PCR was the method, and the copy in TCRdb shows in-frame clones only, minus some. Clone size and the V and J calls come from that table; the DNA yielded D and trimming. The sample lists approximately 70,000 clones, 70% to 85% occurring once.

The rearrangement uses TRBV27 and TRBJ1-6, with D maybe TRBD1 (6 bases). The TCR comes from a woman between 65 and 79 years old with acute or convalescent COVID-19. The source material was peripheral blood. In nucleotides, the CDR3 is TGTGCCAGCAGTTTATCGGGGACACATAATTCACCCCTCCACTTT. Its protein product is CASSLSGTHNSPLHF.